Sequencing of this TCR beta chain was carried out in a study of T cell responses to AZD1222 COVID-19 vaccine. Libraries were prepared by immunoSEQ multiplex PCR; TCRdb keeps only in-frame clonotypes and omits some of them. The data contain more than 150,000 clones, 85% to 90% of them singletons. Germline V gives CDR1 WNHNN, CDR2 SYGVQD (reference sequence). After removal of 5 bases from V and 5 bases from J, the junction contained 2 bases not matched to a gene. The CDR3 contains 14 residues. The V gene is TRBV10-1, the J gene TRBJ2-1, with 11 bases fitting TRBD2. This specimen consisted of peripheral blood, obtained on day 0 of AZD1222 vaccination. The sequence was collected from an adult in good health. The CDR3 sequence: CASSLLAGDNEQFF. In DNA form, the CDR3 reads TGCGCCAGCAGTCTACTAGCGGGGGACAATGAGCAGTTCTTC.